This TCR beta chain derives from a study of naive and memory T cell subsets. The germline V gene has CDR1 SGHAT and CDR2 FQNNGV. The CDR3 is made up of 13 amino acids. V was clipped by 8 bases and J by 4 bases; unmatched bases: 4. General study findings and limits: Especially in CD8 cells, naive repertoires contained a few larger clonotypes, possibly CD45RA-re-expressing memory cells.

Both TRBC1 and TRBC2 were covered by a beta constant-region primer of two equimolar oligonucleotides. TCRdb passed the UMI-ligation and nested PCR reads through MiXCR, listing each CDR3 protein once. The sample records 130,000 to 150,000 distinct CDR3 sequences, approximately 15% being singletons. This clonotype was detected only a few times. Its antigen is unknown. The rearrangement links TRBV11-2 to TRBJ2-5; 10 bases match TRBD2. Sequenced input: naive CD4+ T cells from blood. This receptor was obtained from a human donor in good health. The CDR3 protein is CASGSGRSETQYF. DNA for the CDR3: TGTGCCAGCGGTAGCGGGAGGTCAGAGACCCAGTACTTC.